This TCR beta chain was observed in a study of blood T cell repertoires in COVID-19. About the study: Some COVID-19 samples were acute and others convalescent; all came from the United States, Italy and Spain.

Enrolled during active infection, Seattle patients were then followed longitudinally. With 4 bases clipped from V and 10 bases from J, the junction kept 6 bases outside the gene matches. Germline V CDR1 and CDR2: LGHNA, YNFKEQ. The CDR3 runs 15 residues. How the authors handled the data: Amplification of reference gene primers was used by the study to estimate nucleated cell counts. The table came from immunoSEQ multiplex PCR; TCRdb's copy has only in-frame clones and leaves some out. From that table come the V and J calls and clone size; the DNA was used to work out D and trimming. This sample has tens of thousands of clones, with roughly 85% found just once.

The sample was peripheral blood. The chain is built from TRBV4-2 and TRBJ2-1; 14 nucleotides line up with TRBD2. The TCR originated in a man aged 50-59 years with COVID-19, enrolled during active disease. CDR3 coding DNA: TGTGCCAGCAGCCCGGGACTAGCGGGAGCGGTGGAGCAGTTCTTC. It translates to CASSPGLAGAVEQFF.